This T cell receptor beta chain was identified in a study of cytomegalovirus exposure and HLA in healthy donors. General observations from the study: Some TCR beta chains (more than 150 of them) were listed as cytomegalovirus-associated. One later analysis reportedly identified an Asian-associated ancestry cluster that showed fewer N-insertions than the roughly 600-donor mean. Excluded were some V segments that proved indistinguishable, including TRBV6-2 and TRBV6-3.

As for this clone: Its antigen is unidentified.

V lost 6 bases, J lost 4 bases, and 5 bases stayed unmatched. Germline-derived CDR1 and CDR2 are MNHEY and SMNVEV (reference sequence). This CDR3 spans 13 amino acids. Researchers ran the PCR with 60 Vbeta and 13 Jbeta primers. Authors' methods: In a later analysis, of approximately 81 million unique beta chains, 9 million to 11 million appeared in at least two donors. Libraries were prepared by immunoSEQ multiplex PCR; TCRdb keeps only in-frame clonotypes and omits some of them. V and J calls plus clone size are reproduced from that table; the DNA served to infer D and trimming. The sample holds about 170,000 clones; more than 80% are singletons and the top ten take 2% to 3%.

The sample taken for sequencing was PBMCs. V usage is TRBV27 and J usage is TRBJ1-2, with 7 bases that match TRBD1. This TCR derives from a male donor in good health and CMV-seronegative. CDR3 amino acids: CASSETGPYGYTF. Here the CDR3 DNA reads TGTGCCAGCAGCGAGACAGGGCCCTATGGCTACACCTTC.